The T cell receptor (beta chain) described here comes from a study of blood T cell repertoires in COVID-19. About the study: Acute-phase and convalescent COVID-19 samples originated in the United States, Italy and Spain. T cells, B-cell-depleted T cells, or PBMCs supplied cDNA or gDNA.

Trimming cost V 4 bases and J 5 bases, with 17 bases left between them. The CDR3 is 15 amino acids. Germline values: CDR1 MDHEN, CDR2 SYDVKM. Methods used by the authors: How many nucleated cells were present was estimated from reference gene primer amplification. Using immunoSEQ multiplex PCR, the repertoire was profiled, and TCRdb retains in-frame clones only, with some absent. V, J and clone size were drawn from that table, and D and trimming were deduced from the DNA. The sample holds roughly 120,000 clones, 80% to 90% seen once. The sample taken for sequencing was peripheral blood. This sequence was found in a man in his sixties or seventies with active or convalescent COVID-19. The V call is TRBV28, the J call TRBJ1-1; D is perhaps TRBD1 (5 bases). The CDR3 loop is CASSWARGLGTEAFF. The CDR3 nucleotides read TGTGCCAGCAGTTGGGCGCGGGGCTTGGGGACTGAAGCTTTCTTT. The complete variable domain, with remaining parts taken from reference TRBV28 and TRBJ1-1, reads DVKVTQSSRYLVKRTGEKVFLECVQDMDHENMFWYRQDPGLGLRLIYFSYDVKMKEKGDIPEGYSVSREKKERFSLILESASTNQTSMYLCASSWARGLGTEAFFGQGTRLTVV.